A single sample gave rise to the 9 T cell receptor beta chains below, sequenced in a study of T-cell reconstitution after alpha-beta-depleted transplantation in children. The TCRbeta library incorporated unique molecular identifiers. Using its own MiXCR run on the PCR reads, TCRdb lists one record per CDR3 protein. The top ten clones hold less than 4.5% of a sample with about 370,000 distinct CDR3 sequences, 20% of them seen once. Source: PBMCs from the stem cell graft donor, taken from the stem cell graft. All receptors come from a human donor who donated a stem cell graft to a child with acute myeloid leukemia.

This clonotype was picked up a small number of times. V usage is TRBV5-6 and J usage is TRBJ2-1, with 7 nucleotides matching TRBD2. Germline-derived CDR1 and CDR2 are SGHDT and YYEEEE. CDR3 length: 12 residues. V was clipped by 4 bases and J by 9 bases; unmatched bases: 4. CDR3 protein: CASSQAGVEQFF. DNA for the CDR3: TGTGCCAGCAGCCAGGCGGGAGTTGAGCAGTTCTTC.

This clonotype was observed a few times. The rearrangement joins TRBV15 to TRBJ2-1; a possible D gene is TRBD2 (6 bases). CDR3 length: 13 amino acids. Germline V gene lookup returns CDR1 LNHNV and CDR2 YYDKDF (reference sequence). V lost 8 bases to trimming and J lost 4 bases, with 12 bases between them. CDR3 loop: CATLSSVYNEQFF. The CDR3 bases are TGTGCCACCCTATCTAGCGTATACAATGAGCAGTTCTTC.

The chain has TRBV27 and TRBJ2-5, with 8 positions matching TRBD1. The CDR3 is 15 amino acids. Germline lookup yields CDR1 MNHEY and CDR2 SMNVEV (reference sequence). After removal of 6 bases from V and 5 bases from J, the junction contained 11 bases not matched to a gene. CDR3 DNA: TGTGCCAGCAGGAGTGGCCAGGGGGCTGGTGAGACCCAGTACTTC. Translated: CASRSGQGAGETQYF.

This clonotype showed up just a few times. The V call is TRBV11-2, the J call TRBJ2-3, with 10 bases lining up with TRBD2. V lost 3 bases and J lost 5; bases outside the gene matches: 5. This CDR3 comprises 15 residues. CDR1 and CDR2 from the germline V gene are SGHAT and FQNNGV. This CDR3 is CASSFLAGVRDTQYF. CDR3 sequence (DNA): TGTGCCAGCAGCTTCCTAGCGGGAGTTCGAGATACGCAGTATTTT. The full variable domain, in which reference TRBV11-2 and TRBJ2-3 provide the parts outside the CDR3, is EAGVAQSPRYKIIEKRQSVAFWCNPISGHATLYWYQQILGQGPKLLIQFQNNGVVDDSQLPKDRFSAERLKGVDSTLKIQPAKLEDSAVYLCASSFLAGVRDTQYFGPGTRLTVL.

V gene TRBV4-3 combines with J gene TRBJ1-2; tentative D call: TRBD1 (6 bases). Germline V gives CDR1 LGHNA, CDR2 YSLEER. This CDR3 has 15 residues. Trimming removed 1 base at V and 2 bases at J, with 11 bases between. The CDR3 sequence is CASSQAPQGNYGYTF. The CDR3 coding sequence is TGCGCCAGCAGCCAAGCCCCACAGGGAAACTATGGCTACACCTTC.

The chain uses TRBV20-1 and TRBJ1-1, with a tentative D call TRBD1 (5 bases). The CDR3 extends over 14 amino acids. Trimming pared 5 bases from V and 1 base from J, leaving 14 bases between. The germline V gene encodes CDR1 DFQATT and CDR2 SNEGSKA (reference sequence). CDR3 in DNA: TGCAGTGCTCCCGACCCGAGGGGGAACACTGAAGCTTTCTTT. This translates into CSAPDPRGNTEAFF.

The chain combines TRBV11-3 with TRBJ1-1; tentative D call: TRBD1 (5 bases). V was shortened by 4 bases and J by 7 bases, with 19 bases between the two germline ends. This CDR3 is 15 amino acids long. Per germline, CDR1 SGHNT and CDR2 YENEEA. CDR3 protein: CASSSTQGRLVEAFF. The CDR3 nucleotides read TGTGCCAGCAGCTCTACCCAGGGACGTCTTGTTGAAGCTTTCTTT.

The chain is built from TRBV5-1 and TRBJ1-1, with D possibly matching TRBD1 (5 bases). Germline assignment: CDR1 SGHRS and CDR2 YFSETQ. The CDR3 covers 16 residues. Trimming took 3 bases from V and 4 from J, leaving 19 bases between them. The CDR3 loop reads CASSYYQGSRGTEAFF. CDR3 bases: TGCGCCAGCAGCTATTATCAGGGTTCGAGAGGCACTGAAGCTTTCTTT.

V is TRBV20-1 and J is TRBJ1-1, with a tentative D call TRBD1 (6 bases). CDR3 length equals 15 residues. Trimming shortened V by 6 bases and J by 0 bases, and 17 bases separated the two germline ends. Germline V gene data show CDR1 as DFQATT and CDR2 as SNEGSKA (reference sequence). DNA for the CDR3: TGCAGTGCATCCGCCCTTACAGGGCTGAACACTGAAGCTTTCTTT. This encodes CSASALTGLNTEAFF.